This TCR beta chain was identified in a study of monozygotic twins with inflammatory bowel disease. In germline, CDR1 is MNHNS, CDR2 SASEGT. There are 14 residues in the CDR3. After re-calling the 5' RACE reads, TCRdb lists one entry per CDR3 protein, DNA absent. The sample's table shows 330,000 or so distinct CDR3 sequences. The sequencing input was blood. The TCR sequence derives from a human donor with ulcerative colitis or Crohn's disease, or a healthy co-twin of an affected twin (not recorded which). This chain joins TRBV6-1 and TRBJ2-5; without DNA, the TCRdb call of TRBD2 cannot be checked. This CDR3 is CATSPGKGSETQYF.